The present T cell receptor beta chain was sequenced within a study of beta chain features in type 1 diabetes. Every single donor gave one heparinised blood draw, and these averaged roughly 100 mL. Staining for CD45RO/CCR7/CD25/CD127/CD95/CD27 allowed sorting of CD4+ naive, central memory, regulatory and stem cell-like memory cells. Purity (above 98%) was reached by all sorted populations. Regarding this clone: Its antigen is undetermined.

Study-wide points: TCRB CDR3s were moderately but significantly shorter in Type 1 diabetes patients in all four CD4+ subsets. The VDJ junctions of type 1 diabetes patients carried fewer insertions and more deletions.

The whole isolated RNA underwent reverse transcription, so sequencing captured expressed TCRB transcripts. Here immunoSEQ multiplex PCR was the method, and the copy in TCRdb shows in-frame clones only, minus some. The sample holds some 290,000 clones, 20% to 25% seen once. Germline values: CDR1 SGHVS, CDR2 FQNEAQ. V gave up 2 bases and J gave up 1 base, with 10 bases separating them. The CDR3 has 15 amino acids. Sequenced: naive CD4+ T cells from blood. This sequence originates from a woman aged 25 to 39 with type 1 diabetes. The rearrangement links TRBV7-8 to TRBJ2-3; weak D call: TRBD2 (5 bases). The DNA for the CDR3 is TGTGCCAGCAGCTTAAGTAGGACTCGCACAGATACGCAGTATTTT. It is translated as CASSLSRTRTDTQYF.